One and the same sample provided the 14 T cell receptor beta chains below, sequenced in a study of high-grade serous ovarian cancer treatment subgroups. Tumor tissue was taken before any definitive surgery or chemotherapy was given. Using immunoSEQ multiplex PCR, the repertoire was profiled, and TCRdb retains in-frame clones only, with some absent. The sample carries about 8,000 clones, 50% to 75% recorded once. Sequencing was done on a sample of tumor tissue. The receptors were gathered from a human donor with high-grade serous ovarian cancer.

This clone was seen just once. V usage is TRBV6-5 and J usage is TRBJ1-1; 8 bases line up with TRBD1. The J segment lost 11 bases and the V segment lost 5 bases, leaving 7 bases of the junction unmatched. CDR3 length equals 12 residues. CDR1 MNHEY and CDR2 SVGAGI come from the germline V gene. Here the CDR3 reads CASSLRQGKAFF. In nucleotides, the CDR3 is TGTGCCAGCAGTCTCAGACAGGGGAAGGCTTTCTTT.

V usage is TRBV19 and J usage is TRBJ2-5; TRBD2 agrees at 9 bases. The CDR3 length is 15 residues. Germline CDR1 and CDR2: LNHDA and SQIVND (reference sequence). The V segment lost 3 bases and the J segment 5 bases; nucleotides outside the gene matches: 7. The CDR3 loop reads CASSIASGRRETQYF. CDR3 sequence (DNA): TGTGCCAGTAGTATTGCCAGCGGGAGGCGTGAGACCCAGTACTTC.

V gene TRBV2 combines with J gene TRBJ2-1; weak D call: TRBD2 (5 bases). Per the germline V gene, CDR1 is SNHLY and CDR2 is FYNNEI. V was cut by 1 base and J by 0 bases, with 7 bases left in between. CDR3 length equals 15 residues. The CDR3 bases are TGTGCCAGCAGTGAAGGGCTAGCCTCCTACAATGAGCAGTTCTTC. This sequence encodes CASSEGLASYNEQFF. The variable domain in full, completed from reference TRBV2 and TRBJ2-1, reads EPEVTQTPSHQVTQMGQEVILRCVPISNHLYFYWYRQILGQKVEFLVSFYNNEISEKSEIFDDQFSVERPDGSNFTLKIRSTKLEDSAMYFCASSEGLASYNEQFFGPGTRLTVL.

This chain uses TRBV13 with TRBJ1-1; D gene unclear. CDR3 length: 15 amino acids. Per germline, CDR1 PRHDT and CDR2 FYEKMQ (reference sequence). V was cut by 1 base and J by 0 bases, with 9 bases left in between. In DNA form, the CDR3 reads TGTGCCAGCAGCTTAGACCAACAGTTGAACACTGAAGCTTTCTTT. Its protein is CASSLDQQLNTEAFF. The complete variable domain, with remaining parts taken from reference TRBV13 and TRBJ1-1, reads AAGVIQSPRHLIKEKRETATLKCYPIPRHDTVYWYQQGPGQDPQFLISFYEKMQSDKGSIPDRFSAQQFSDYHSELNMSSLELGDSALYFCASSLDQQLNTEAFFGQGTRLTVV.

The chain's CDR3 is CASSSLAGGPPYEQYF. CDR3 in DNA: TGTGCCAGTAGTAGCCTAGCGGGAGGGCCTCCCTACGAGCAGTACTTC. The chain carries TRBV19 and TRBJ2-7; 12 nucleotides align to TRBD2. V was pared by 4 bases and J by 2 bases, with 6 bases of the junction left unmatched. This CDR3 has 16 residues. Germline CDR1 is LNHDA and CDR2 is SQIVND (reference sequence).

The chain carries TRBV6-5 and TRBJ2-7; 8 bases line up with TRBD2. CDR1 is MNHEY and CDR2 is SVGAGI in the germline V gene. V was pared by 8 bases and J by 6 bases, with 15 bases of the junction left unmatched. This CDR3 is 15 amino acids long. CDR3 protein: CASSRAGGILGEQYF. The CDR3 region has the DNA TGTGCCAGCTCCAGGGCGGGAGGAATCCTTGGCGAGCAGTACTTC.

This clone was recorded once. Here the CDR3 DNA reads TGTGCCAGCATATTGGTAGCGGGAGAGCAGTTCTTC. Amino acids: CASILVAGEQFF. V and J are TRBV6-4 and TRBJ2-1; 8 nucleotides line up with TRBD2. Looked up from germline, CDR1 is MRHNA and CDR2 is SNTAGT. V lost 7 bases, J lost 10 bases, and 6 bases stayed unmatched. The CDR3 contains 12 residues.

The V call is TRBV19, the J call TRBJ2-7; 9 bases align to TRBD1. The ends lost 4 bases at V and 4 bases at J; junction bases unmatched: 8. The CDR3 is 15 amino acids. The V gene's germline CDR1 is LNHDA and CDR2 SQIVND (reference sequence). The CDR3 DNA follows: TGTGCCAGTAGTAGGGACGGGACAGGGTGGTACGAGCAGTACTTC. Amino acids: CASSRDGTGWYEQYF.

This sequence joins TRBV4-1 and TRBJ2-7; D is perhaps TRBD1 (6 bases). V was shortened by 0 bases and J by 4 bases, with 13 bases between the two germline ends. From germline, CDR1 is MGHRA and CDR2 YSYEKL. CDR3 size: 15 residues. Here the CDR3 reads CASSQDDGGGYEQYF. The CDR3, as DNA: TGCGCCAGCAGCCAAGATGATGGGGGCGGGTACGAGCAGTACTTC.

This clone was recorded a few times. The chain couples TRBV25-1 to TRBJ2-5, with 9 nucleotides matching TRBD2. Germline V gene lookup returns CDR1 MGHDK and CDR2 SYGVNS. Losses at the gene ends were 4 bases for V and 11 bases for J; bases not matched to a gene: 11. CDR3 length: 14 amino acids. Here the CDR3 DNA reads TGTGCCAGCAGTGTTATGAGCGGGAGGTCCCCACAGTACTTC. Its protein product is CASSVMSGRSPQYF.

J is TRBJ2-1 and V is TRBV11-1; 11 positions agree with TRBD2. Per the germline V gene, CDR1 is SGHAT and CDR2 is FQDESV (reference sequence). This CDR3 region has 16 residues. V was clipped by 5 bases and J by 7 bases; unmatched bases: 10. In DNA, the CDR3 is TGTGCCAGCAGCCTAATGCTAGCGGGAGGCCGAAATGAGCAGTTCTTC. It yields the protein CASSLMLAGGRNEQFF.

The gene calls are TRBV7-9 and TRBJ1-2; D is uncertain. V shed 1 base and J shed 8 bases, with 8 bases lying between them. CDR3 length: 12 residues. CDR1 is SEHNR, CDR2 FQNEAQ, per germline (reference sequence). The CDR3 loop reads CASSLGRAGYTF. The CDR3 DNA reads TGTGCCAGCAGCTTAGGCCGCGCCGGCTACACCTTC.

The chain has TRBV7-8 and TRBJ1-1, with 7 bases matching TRBD1. CDR1 is SGHVS and CDR2 is FQNEAQ in the germline V gene. The CDR3 has 15 residues. After removal of 6 bases from V and 4 bases from J, the junction contained 11 bases not matched to a gene. The CDR3 loop reads CASRAATQGGTEAFF. As DNA, the CDR3 is TGTGCCAGCAGAGCCGCTACGCAGGGGGGCACTGAAGCTTTCTTT.

V and J are TRBV6-5 and TRBJ2-1; 9 nucleotides match TRBD2. CDR3 length: 15 amino acids. V was clipped by 6 bases and J by 1 base; unmatched bases: 4. The germline CDR1 and CDR2 sequences are MNHEY and SVGAGI. The CDR3 loop reads CASSPSGTSYNEQFF. The DNA for the CDR3 is TGTGCCAGCAGCCCTAGCGGGACTTCCTACAATGAGCAGTTCTTC.